The clone carrying this TCR beta chain was recorded at least ten times. The antigen remains undetermined. Individual cDNA molecules each received unique molecular identifiers attached to them. MiXCR, applied by TCRdb to the 5' RACE reads, yields one record per CDR3 protein. The data contain around 84,000 distinct CDR3 sequences, over 9.5% of them singletons. This record comes from a study of early T cells in non-severe SARS-CoV-2 infection. In the study overall: Bulk RNA from unsorted whole blood was sequenced; chains were unpaired. Study-level findings and limits: There was a bias toward anti-spike CD8 responses in VDJdb matching, which missed private and CD4 specificities.

After removal of 0 bases from V and 3 bases from J, the junction contained 2 bases not matched to a gene. Germline CDR1 SGHNT, CDR2 YYREEE (reference sequence). The CDR3 spans 15 residues. The chain has TRBV5-4 and TRBJ2-3; 9 bases are shared with TRBD2. This clonotype was obtained from an adult who was a healthcare worker with PCR-confirmed SARS-CoV-2 infection or an uninfected control (not recorded which). This sample comprised whole blood, obtained at baseline. CDR3 sequence: CASSLASGRTDTQYF. CDR3 coding DNA: TGTGCCAGCAGCTTGGCCAGCGGGAGGACAGATACGCAGTATTTT.